This is a list of T cell receptor beta chains from one sample in a study of identical twins. Via MiXCR, TCRdb re-called the 5' RACE reads, giving one row per CDR3 protein. This sample has fewer than 350,000 distinct CDR3 sequences, with more than 6.5% found just once. These same data were also listed under a study on yellow fever vaccine responses in identical twins.

Sequencing was done on a sample of memory (CD45RO+) T cells sorted from blood. These TCRs come from a woman aged 18-29 years in good health. Each CDR3 is given with its conserved first and last residue. The D gene is left open where the match is weak. Not every row has a clone size; where given, it reads once, few, many or a size class.

v_gene,abundance,j_gene,d_gene,CDR3aa,CDR3nt
TRBV6-1,.,TRBJ2-5,TRBD1,CASNRRQGAIQETQYF,TGTGCCAGCAACCGTAGACAGGGGGCCATCCAAGAGACCCAGTACTTC
TRBV27,.,TRBJ2-1,TRBD2,CASSPQAGGVAGGNYNEQFF,TGTGCCAGCAGTCCTCAGGCGGGGGGAGTGGCGGGAGGAAACTACAATGAGCAGTTCTTC
TRBV14,.,TRBJ2-7,.,CASSHSKESPISEQYF,TGTGCCAGCAGCCATAGCAAGGAGTCACCTATCTCCGAGCAGTACTTC
TRBV20-1,many,TRBJ1-1,.,CSARDTGNTEAFF,TGCAGTGCTAGGGACACCGGGAACACTGAAGCTTTCTTT
TRBV7-3,.,TRBJ2-5,.,CASSVKMGTQETQYF,TGTGCCAGCAGCGTAAAAATGGGGACTCAAGAGACCCAGTACTTC
TRBV11-2,.,TRBJ2-5,.,CASFSGETQYF,TGTGCCAGCTTTTCAGGGGAGACCCAGTACTTC
TRBV28,.,TRBJ1-2,.,CASSFEVRGYGYTF,TGTGCCAGCAGTTTTGAGGTCAGGGGCTATGGCTACACCTTC
TRBV24-1,few,TRBJ2-7,TRBD1,CATSDSLDRGGYEQYF,TGTGCCACCAGTGATTCCCTGGACAGGGGAGGGTACGAGCAGTACTTC
TRBV9,.,TRBJ2-1,TRBD2,CASSETSGWYNEQFF,TGTGCCAGCAGCGAGACTAGCGGGTGGTACAATGAGCAGTTCTTC
TRBV12-3/TRBV12-4,few,TRBJ1-4,.,CASSLSGLEKLFF,TGTGCCAGCAGTTTATCGGGGCTAGAAAAACTGTTTTTT
TRBV20-1,few,TRBJ2-1,TRBD1,CSARDRDRPYNEQFF,TGCAGTGCTAGAGACCGGGACAGGCCTTACAATGAGCAGTTCTTC
TRBV2,.,TRBJ2-7,TRBD2,CASSELRELGEQYF,TGTGCCAGCAGTGAACTGCGGGAGCTCGGCGAGCAGTACTTC
TRBV20-1,.,TRBJ1-1,TRBD1,CSARQGAGEAFF,TGCAGTGCTAGACAGGGGGCGGGTGAAGCTTTCTTT
TRBV21-1,few,TRBJ2-7,.,CASSNELRQGIYEQYF,TGTGCCAGCAGCAACGAACTTCGACAGGGGATCTACGAGCAGTACTTC
TRBV18,.,TRBJ2-5,TRBD1,CASSPDRVTETQYF,TGTGCCAGCTCGCCTGACAGGGTAACAGAGACCCAGTACTTC
TRBV6-5,few,TRBJ2-2,.,CASSPRKDELFF,TGTGCCAGCAGCCCGAGGAAGGATGAGCTGTTTTTT
TRBV27,.,TRBJ2-1,.,CASSSDRPRDEQFF,TGTGCCAGCAGTTCCGACAGGCCGAGGGATGAGCAGTTCTTC
TRBV11-2,many,TRBJ2-1,TRBD2,CASSLLASGPINEQFF,TGTGCCAGCAGCTTACTTGCTAGCGGCCCTATCAATGAGCAGTTCTTC
TRBV5-1,many,TRBJ2-3,.,CASSLWQGTDTQYF,TGCGCCAGCAGCTTATGGCAGGGAACAGATACGCAGTATTTT
TRBV20-1,.,TRBJ2-1,TRBD2,CSASQAGGNEQFF,TGCAGTGCTAGTCAGGCGGGGGGCAATGAGCAGTTCTTC
TRBV29-1,.,TRBJ2-7,TRBD2,CSVLASGGPYEQYF,TGCAGCGTTTTGGCTAGCGGGGGCCCGTACGAGCAGTACTTC
TRBV19,few,TRBJ1-6,.,CASRPGAGVSPLHF,TGTGCCAGTAGGCCCGGGGCCGGAGTCTCACCCCTCCACTTT
TRBV6-1,many,TRBJ1-6,TRBD1,CASRPTGVDSPLHF,TGTGCCAGCAGACCGACAGGGGTTGATTCACCCCTCCACTTT
TRBV20-1,.,TRBJ1-2,.,CSASYSTNGYTF,TGCAGTGCTAGTTACTCGACTAATGGCTACACCTTC
TRBV12-3/TRBV12-4,few,TRBJ1-1,.,CASRGPSINTEAFF,TGTGCCAGCAGGGGACCAAGTATCAACACTGAAGCTTTCTTT
TRBV4-1,many,TRBJ2-3,TRBD2,CASSQITGTSGGASTDTQYF,TGCGCCAGCAGCCAGATCACCGGGACTAGCGGGGGGGCTAGCACAGATACGCAGTATTTT
TRBV12-3/TRBV12-4,.,TRBJ2-2,TRBD2,CASSPLREGLDAGELFF,TGTGCCAGCAGCCCCCTTCGGGAGGGCCTGGACGCCGGGGAGCTGTTTTTT
TRBV25-1,few,TRBJ2-5,TRBD2,CASSGSTSGGAGETQYF,TGTGCCAGCAGTGGAAGTACTAGCGGGGGGGCCGGGGAGACCCAGTACTTC
TRBV12-3/TRBV12-4,few,TRBJ1-2,TRBD1,CASSFSGTGTSYTF,TGTGCCAGCAGTTTCTCCGGGACAGGGACCTCCTACACCTTC
TRBV19,many,TRBJ2-1,.,CASSNGFEVPRQFF,TGTGCCAGTAGTAACGGATTCGAGGTTCCACGGCAGTTCTTC
TRBV12-3/TRBV12-4,.,TRBJ2-1,.,CASSPLGISHSNEQFF,TGTGCCAGCAGTCCTCTAGGCATTTCACACAGCAATGAGCAGTTCTTC
TRBV28,.,TRBJ1-2,.,CASSLVTYGYTF,TGTGCCAGCAGTTTAGTGACCTATGGCTACACCTTC
TRBV24-1,many,TRBJ2-3,TRBD1,CATSDSLRRDRSTDTQYF,TGTGCCACCAGTGATTCATTGAGAAGGGACAGAAGCACAGATACGCAGTATTTT
TRBV6-2/TRBV6-3,.,TRBJ2-1,TRBD1,CASSPGQGAIISYNEQFF,TGTGCCAGCTCACCGGGACAGGGGGCAATTATCTCCTACAATGAGCAGTTCTTC
TRBV7-6,many,TRBJ1-1,.,CASSLGNGVRTEAFF,TGTGCCAGCAGCTTAGGAAATGGGGTACGGACTGAAGCTTTCTTT
TRBV5-1,many,TRBJ2-2,.,CASSSSGPNTGELFF,TGCGCCAGCAGCTCCTCGGGACCGAACACCGGGGAGCTGTTTTTT
TRBV12-3/TRBV12-4,many,TRBJ2-2,.,CASSRNGIGELFF,TGTGCCAGCAGCAGGAACGGGATCGGGGAGCTGTTTTTT